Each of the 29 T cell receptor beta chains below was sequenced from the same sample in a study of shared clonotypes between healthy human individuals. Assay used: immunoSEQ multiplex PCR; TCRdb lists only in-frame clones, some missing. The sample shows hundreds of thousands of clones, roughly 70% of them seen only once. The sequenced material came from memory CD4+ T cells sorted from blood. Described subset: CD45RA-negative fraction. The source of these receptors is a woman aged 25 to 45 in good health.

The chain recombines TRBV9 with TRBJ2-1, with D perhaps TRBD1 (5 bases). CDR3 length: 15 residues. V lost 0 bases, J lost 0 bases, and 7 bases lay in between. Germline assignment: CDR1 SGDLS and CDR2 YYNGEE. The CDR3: CASSVGQSSYNEQFF. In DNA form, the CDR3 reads TGTGCCAGCAGCGTAGGACAGAGCTCCTACAATGAGCAGTTCTTC. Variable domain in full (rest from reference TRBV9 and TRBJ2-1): DSGVTQTPKHLITATGQRVTLRCSPRSGDLSVYWYQQSLDQGLQFLIQYYNGEERAKGNILERFSAQQFPDLHSELNLSSLELGDSALYFCASSVGQSSYNEQFFGPGTRLTVL.

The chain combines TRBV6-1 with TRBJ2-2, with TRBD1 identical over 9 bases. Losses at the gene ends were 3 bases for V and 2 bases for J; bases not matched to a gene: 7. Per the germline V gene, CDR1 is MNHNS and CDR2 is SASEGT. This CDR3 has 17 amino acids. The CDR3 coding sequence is TGTGCCAGCAGTGACGGACAGGGGCCCGGAAACACCGGGGAGCTGTTTTTT. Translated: CASSDGQGPGNTGELFF.

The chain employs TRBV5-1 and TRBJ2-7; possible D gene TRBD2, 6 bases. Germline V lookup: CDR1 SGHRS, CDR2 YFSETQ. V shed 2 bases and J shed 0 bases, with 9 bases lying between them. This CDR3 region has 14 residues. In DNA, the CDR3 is TGCGCCAGCAGCTTATTAGCGGACTCCTACGAGCAGTACTTC. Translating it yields CASSLLADSYEQYF.

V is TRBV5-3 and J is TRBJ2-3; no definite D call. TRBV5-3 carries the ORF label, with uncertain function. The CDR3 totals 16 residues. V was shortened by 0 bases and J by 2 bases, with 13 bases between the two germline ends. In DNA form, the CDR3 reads TGTGCCAGAAGCTTGGGCCCTAATGTCCACACAGATACGCAGTATTTT. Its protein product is CARSLGPNVHTDTQYF.

The CDR3 DNA reads as TGTGCCAGCAGCTTGGATGACAGTGCCCTGGGAGAAAAACTGTTTTTT. Its translation: CASSLDDSALGEKLFF. The chain links TRBV7-9 to TRBJ1-4, with D possibly being TRBD1 (5 bases). The CDR3 is 16 residues long. Trimming took 3 bases from V and 8 from J, leaving 19 bases between them. The germline gives CDR1 SEHNR, CDR2 FQNEAQ (reference sequence).

CDR3 region: CASSFEQGQNYGYTF. The DNA of the CDR3 is TGCGCCAGCAGCTTTGAACAGGGGCAAAACTATGGCTACACCTTC. J is TRBJ1-2 and V is TRBV5-1; 7 bases line up with TRBD1. This CDR3 is built from 15 residues. J lost 2 bases, V lost 2 bases, and 6 bases had no gene match. CDR1 is SGHRS and CDR2 is YFSETQ in the germline V gene.

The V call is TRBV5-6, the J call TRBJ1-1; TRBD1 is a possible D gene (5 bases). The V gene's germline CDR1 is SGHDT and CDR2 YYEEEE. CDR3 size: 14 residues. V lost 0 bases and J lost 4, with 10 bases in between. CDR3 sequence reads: CASSLGPGSTEAFF. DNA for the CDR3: TGTGCCAGCAGCTTGGGTCCAGGGAGCACTGAAGCTTTCTTT. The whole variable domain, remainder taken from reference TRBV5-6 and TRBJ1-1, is DAGVTQSPTHLIKTRGQQVTLRCSPKSGHDTVSWYQQALGQGPQFIFQYYEEEERQRGNFPDRFSGHQFPNYSSELNVNALLLGDSALYLCASSLGPGSTEAFFGQGTRLTVV.

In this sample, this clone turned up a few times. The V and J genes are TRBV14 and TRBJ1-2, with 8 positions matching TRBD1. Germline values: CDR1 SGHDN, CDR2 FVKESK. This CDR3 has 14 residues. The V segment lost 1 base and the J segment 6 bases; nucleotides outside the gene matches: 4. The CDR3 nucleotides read TGTGCCAGCAGCCAAGTCCAGGGGGCGAATGGCTACACCTTC. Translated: CASSQVQGANGYTF.

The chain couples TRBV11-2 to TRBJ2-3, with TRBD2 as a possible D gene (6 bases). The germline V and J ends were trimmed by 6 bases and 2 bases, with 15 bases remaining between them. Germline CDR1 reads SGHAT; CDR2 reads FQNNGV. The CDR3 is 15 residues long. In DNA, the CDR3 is TGTGCCAGCAGAAACCGGGACTCCTTCACAGATACGCAGTATTTT. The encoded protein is CASRNRDSFTDTQYF.

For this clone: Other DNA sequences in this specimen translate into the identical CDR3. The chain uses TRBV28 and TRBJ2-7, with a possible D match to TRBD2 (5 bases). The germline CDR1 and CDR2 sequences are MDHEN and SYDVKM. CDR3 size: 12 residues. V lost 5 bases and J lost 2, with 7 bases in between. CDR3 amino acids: CASSRTAYEQYF. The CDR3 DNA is TGTGCCAGCAGTCGGACTGCCTACGAGCAGTACTTC.

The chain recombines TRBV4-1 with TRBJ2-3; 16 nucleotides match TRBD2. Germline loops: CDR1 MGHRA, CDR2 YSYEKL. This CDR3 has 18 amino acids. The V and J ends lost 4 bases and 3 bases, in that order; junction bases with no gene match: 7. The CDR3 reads CASSPPGLAGGPTDTQYF. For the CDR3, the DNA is TGCGCCAGCAGCCCCCCGGGACTAGCGGGAGGGCCAACAGATACGCAGTATTTT.

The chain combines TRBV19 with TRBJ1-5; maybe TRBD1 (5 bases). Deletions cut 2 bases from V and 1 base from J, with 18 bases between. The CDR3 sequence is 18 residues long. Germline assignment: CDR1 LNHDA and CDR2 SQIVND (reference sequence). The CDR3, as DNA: TGTGCCAGTAGTATACTTAAGGGGCAGCGCACGAGCAATCAGCCCCAGCATTTT. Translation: CASSILKGQRTSNQPQHF.

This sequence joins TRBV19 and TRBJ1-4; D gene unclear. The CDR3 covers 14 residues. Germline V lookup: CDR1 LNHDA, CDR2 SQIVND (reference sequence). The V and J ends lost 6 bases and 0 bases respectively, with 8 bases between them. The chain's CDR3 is CASRAATTNEKLFF. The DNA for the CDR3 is TGTGCCAGTAGGGCGGCGACAACTAATGAAAAACTGTTTTTT.

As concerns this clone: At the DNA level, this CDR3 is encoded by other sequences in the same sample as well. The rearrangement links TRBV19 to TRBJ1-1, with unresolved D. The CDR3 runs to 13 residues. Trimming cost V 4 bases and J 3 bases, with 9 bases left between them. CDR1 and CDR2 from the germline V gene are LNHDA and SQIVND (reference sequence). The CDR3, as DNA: TGTGCCAGTAGTACCCAACGGGACACTGAAGCTTTCTTT. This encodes CASSTQRDTEAFF.

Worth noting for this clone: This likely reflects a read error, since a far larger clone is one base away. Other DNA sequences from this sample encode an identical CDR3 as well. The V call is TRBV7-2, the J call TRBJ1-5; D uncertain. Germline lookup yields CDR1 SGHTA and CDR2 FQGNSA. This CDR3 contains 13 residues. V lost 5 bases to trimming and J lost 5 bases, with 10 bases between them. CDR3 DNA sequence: TGTGCCAGCAGCCCACAGAGGGATCAGCCCCAGCATTTT. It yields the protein CASSPQRDQPQHF.

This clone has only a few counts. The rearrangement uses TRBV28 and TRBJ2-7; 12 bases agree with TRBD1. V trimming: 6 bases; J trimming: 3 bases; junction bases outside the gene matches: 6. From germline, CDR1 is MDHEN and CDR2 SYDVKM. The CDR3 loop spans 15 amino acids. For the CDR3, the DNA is TGTGCCAGCAGACCCGGGACAGGGGGCTTCTACGAGCAGTACTTC. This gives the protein CASRPGTGGFYEQYF.

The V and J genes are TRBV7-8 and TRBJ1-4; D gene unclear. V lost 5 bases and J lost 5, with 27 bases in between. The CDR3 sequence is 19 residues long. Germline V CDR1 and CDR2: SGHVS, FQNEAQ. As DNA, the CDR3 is TGTGCCAGCAGCCAAACCTCCGGAGTGGGATTAGTGGGAAATGAAAAACTGTTTTTT. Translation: CASSQTSGVGLVGNEKLFF. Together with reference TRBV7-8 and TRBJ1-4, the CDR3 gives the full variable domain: GAGVSQSPRYKVAKRGQDVALRCDPISGHVSLFWYQQALGQGPEFLTYFQNEAQLDKSGLPSDRFFAERPEGSVSTLKIQRTQQEDSAVYLCASSQTSGVGLVGNEKLFFGSGTQLSVL.

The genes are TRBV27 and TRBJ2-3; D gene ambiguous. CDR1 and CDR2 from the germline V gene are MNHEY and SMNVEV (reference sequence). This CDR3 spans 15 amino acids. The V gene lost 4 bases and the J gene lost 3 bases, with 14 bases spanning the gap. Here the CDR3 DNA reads TGTGCCAGCAGTTCACATACTACAGAAACAGATACGCAGTATTTT. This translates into CASSSHTTETDTQYF.

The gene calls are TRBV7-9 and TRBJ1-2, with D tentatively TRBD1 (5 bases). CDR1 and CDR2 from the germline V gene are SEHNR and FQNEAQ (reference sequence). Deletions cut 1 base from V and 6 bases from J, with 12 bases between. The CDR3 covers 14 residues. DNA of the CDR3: TGTGCCAGCAGCTTAGAGGGGCTTGGTAATGGCTACACCTTC. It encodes CASSLEGLGNGYTF.

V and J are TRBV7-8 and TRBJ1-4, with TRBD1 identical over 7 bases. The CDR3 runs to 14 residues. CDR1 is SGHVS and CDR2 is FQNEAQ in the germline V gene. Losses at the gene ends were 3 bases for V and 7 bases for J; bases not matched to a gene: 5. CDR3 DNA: TGTGCCAGCAGCTTCCCGACAGGGAGTGAAAAACTGTTTTTT. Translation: CASSFPTGSEKLFF.

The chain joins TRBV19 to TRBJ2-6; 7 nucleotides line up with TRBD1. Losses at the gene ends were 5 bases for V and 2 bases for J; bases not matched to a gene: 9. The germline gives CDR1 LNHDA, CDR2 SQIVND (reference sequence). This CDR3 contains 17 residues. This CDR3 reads CASSPSKGAAGANVLTF. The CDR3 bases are TGTGCCAGTAGTCCCTCAAAGGGGGCCGCTGGGGCCAACGTCCTGACTTTC.

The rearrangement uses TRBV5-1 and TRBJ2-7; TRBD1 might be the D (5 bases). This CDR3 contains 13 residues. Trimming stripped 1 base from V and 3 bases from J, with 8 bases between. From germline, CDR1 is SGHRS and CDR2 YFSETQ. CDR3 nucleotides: TGCGCCAGCAGCTTGAGGGGTAGCTACGAGCAGTACTTC. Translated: CASSLRGSYEQYF.

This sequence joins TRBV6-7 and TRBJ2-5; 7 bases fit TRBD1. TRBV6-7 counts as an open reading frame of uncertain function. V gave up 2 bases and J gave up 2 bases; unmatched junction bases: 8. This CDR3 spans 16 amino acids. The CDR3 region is CASSYLRRDRQETQYF. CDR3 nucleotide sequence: TGTGCCAGCAGTTACCTACGACGGGACAGACAAGAGACCCAGTACTTC.

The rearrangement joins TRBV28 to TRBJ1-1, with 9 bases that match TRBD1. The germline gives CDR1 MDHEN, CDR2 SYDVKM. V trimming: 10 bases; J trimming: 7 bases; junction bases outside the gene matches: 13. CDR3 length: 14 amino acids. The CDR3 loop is CAISSWDRVGEAFF. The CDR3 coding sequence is TGTGCCATTTCATCATGGGACAGGGTTGGTGAAGCTTTCTTT.

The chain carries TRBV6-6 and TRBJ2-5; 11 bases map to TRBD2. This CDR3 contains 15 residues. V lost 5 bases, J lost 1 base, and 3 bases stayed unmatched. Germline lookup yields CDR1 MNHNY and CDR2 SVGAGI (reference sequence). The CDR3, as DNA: TGTGCCAGCAGTATGGGGACTAGCGGCCAAGAGACCCAGTACTTC. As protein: CASSMGTSGQETQYF.

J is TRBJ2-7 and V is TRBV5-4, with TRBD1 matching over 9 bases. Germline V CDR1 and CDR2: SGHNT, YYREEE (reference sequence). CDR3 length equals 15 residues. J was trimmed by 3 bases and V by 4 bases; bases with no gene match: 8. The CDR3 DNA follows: TGTGCCAGCAGCCTGGGACAGGGTTCGTACTACGAGCAGTACTTC. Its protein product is CASSLGQGSYYEQYF.

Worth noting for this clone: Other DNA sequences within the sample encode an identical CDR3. The CDR3 DNA is TGTGCCAGCTCACCACAGGGCTGGGGGAACACTGAAGCTTTCTTT. Translated, it gives CASSPQGWGNTEAFF. The chain joins TRBV18 to TRBJ1-1; D gene unclear. Germline CDR1 reads KGHSH; CDR2 reads LQKENI. Trimming cost V 1 base and J 1 base, with 10 bases left between them. The CDR3 spans 15 residues.

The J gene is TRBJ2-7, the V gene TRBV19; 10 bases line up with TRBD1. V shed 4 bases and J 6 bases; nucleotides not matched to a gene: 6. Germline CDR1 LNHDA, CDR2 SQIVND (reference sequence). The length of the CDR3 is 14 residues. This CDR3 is CASSTTGTGVEQYF. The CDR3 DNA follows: TGTGCCAGTAGTACTACTGGGACAGGGGTCGAGCAGTACTTC.

CDR3 in DNA: TGCAGTGCCGTGGGGAACACTGAAGCTTTCTTT. Translating gives CSAVGNTEAFF. The J gene is TRBJ1-1, the V gene TRBV29-1; the D is unclear. The germline CDR1 and CDR2 sequences are SQVTM and ANQGSEA. The CDR3 is 11 amino acids.